This T cell receptor (beta chain) was observed in a study of technical replicates of blood from several donors. Sequencing was performed with immunoSEQ multiplex PCR; in TCRdb, only in-frame clones are kept and a portion is missing. The sample contains around 72,000 clones, approximately 93% of which appear only once. V was pared by 3 bases and J by 7 bases, with 6 bases of the junction left unmatched. Germline V gene data show CDR1 as GTSNPN and CDR2 as SVGIG (reference sequence). This CDR3 has 15 amino acids. This receptor was identified in a human donor in good health. Some clones in this sample may be carry-over from other donors' samples. The sequenced sample was PBMCs. The chain combines TRBV30 with TRBJ2-1, with 13 bases matching TRBD2. CDR3 amino acids: CAWSRGLAGVNEQFF. Here the CDR3 DNA reads TGTGCCTGGAGCCGCGGACTAGCGGGAGTAAATGAGCAGTTCTTC.